The clone carrying this T cell receptor (beta chain) was seen at least ten times. Antigen: not known. This CDR3 spans 15 amino acids. Germline V gene data show CDR1 as MDHEN and CDR2 as SYDVKM. With 6 bases removed from V and 4 bases from J, the gap between germline ends came to 18 bases. This sample was taken from a study of CD8 T cells in ankylosing spondylitis. With molecular barcodes, quantitative 5'-RACE was used to make the TCR beta libraries. TCRdb ran MiXCR on the 5' RACE reads and lists one entry per CDR3 protein. The sample shows approximately 250,000 distinct CDR3 sequences, 20% to 30% of them seen only once. Findings and caveats of the study: With a CD8+ phenotype, disease-linked clones were relatively rare in peripheral blood. Reports of some motif variants in reactive arthritis synovial fluid and blood predate this one. It was reported that disease-linked clones were significantly enriched in matched ankylosing spondylitis synovial fluid.

The V call is TRBV28, the J call TRBJ1-2; the D gene is possibly TRBD1 (5 bases). Material: blood, either unsorted or a sorted T cell fraction (not recorded which). This TCR came from a male donor with ankylosing spondylitis or in good health (not recorded which). For the CDR3, the DNA is TGTGCCAGCAGGCGTCCTCCCCCCGGGGGCTATGGCTACACCTTC. Translating gives CASRRPPPGGYGYTF.